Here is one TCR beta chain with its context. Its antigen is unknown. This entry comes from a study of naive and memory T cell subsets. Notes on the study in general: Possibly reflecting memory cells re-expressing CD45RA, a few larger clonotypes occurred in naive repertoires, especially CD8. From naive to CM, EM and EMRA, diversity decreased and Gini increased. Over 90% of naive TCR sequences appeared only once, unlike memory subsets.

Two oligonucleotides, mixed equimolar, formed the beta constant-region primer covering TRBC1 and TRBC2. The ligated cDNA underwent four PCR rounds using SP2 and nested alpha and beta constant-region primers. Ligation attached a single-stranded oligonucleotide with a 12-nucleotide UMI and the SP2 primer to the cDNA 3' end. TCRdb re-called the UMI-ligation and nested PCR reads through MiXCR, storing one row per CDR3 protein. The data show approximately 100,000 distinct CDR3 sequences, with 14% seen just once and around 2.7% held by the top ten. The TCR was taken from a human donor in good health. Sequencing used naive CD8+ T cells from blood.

The chain's CDR3 is CASSHPTSGSSDEQFF. CDR3 in DNA: TGTGCCAGCAGCCACCCAACTAGCGGGAGTTCAGATGAGCAGTTCTTC. This sequence joins TRBV9 and TRBJ2-1; 11 bases match TRBD2. Germline CDR1 reads SGDLS; CDR2 reads YYNGEE. There are 16 residues in the CDR3. Trimming cost V 4 bases and J 8 bases; bases outside gene matches: 11.